The 17 T cell receptor beta chains reported below all come from one sample, sequenced in a study of cytomegalovirus exposure and HLA in healthy donors. PCR amplification relied on 60 Vbeta primers (plus 13 Jbeta primers). Libraries were prepared by immunoSEQ multiplex PCR; TCRdb keeps only in-frame clonotypes and omits some of them. Among approximately 80,000 clones, approximately 69% were seen once, and the ten largest hold 20% to 25%. The source material was PBMCs. These receptors came from a man in his thirties or forties in good health and CMV-seropositive.

This chain links TRBV5-8 with TRBJ1-5, with D unclear. The CDR3 contains 12 residues. The germline V gene has CDR1 SGHTS and CDR2 YDEGEE. V dropped 5 bases and J dropped 6 bases, with 9 bases sitting between them. The chain's CDR3 is CASSPPGQPQHF. In nucleotides, the CDR3 is TGTGCCAGCAGTCCACCGGGTCAGCCCCAGCATTTT.

This chain joins TRBV15 and TRBJ2-1; 8 nucleotides match TRBD2. The CDR3 is made up of 18 amino acids. V lost 0 bases to trimming and J lost 8 bases; unmatched junction nucleotides: 15. Germline loops: CDR1 LNHNV, CDR2 YYDKDF (reference sequence). The CDR3 DNA reads TGTGCCACCAGCAGAGACCCCTCCAAGCGGGAGAGGGGAGATGAGCAGTTCTTC. This codes for CATSRDPSKRERGDEQFF. Supplemented by reference TRBV15 and TRBJ2-1, the full variable domain reads DAMVIQNPRYQVTQFGKPVTLSCSQTLNHNVMYWYQQKSSQAPKLLFHYYDKDFNNEADTPDNFQSRRPNTSFCFLDIRSPGLGDTAMYLCATSRDPSKRERGDEQFFGPGTRLTVL.

The genes are TRBV6-5 and TRBJ1-2; possible D gene TRBD1, 5 bases. Trimming removed 4 bases from V and 2 bases from J, with 17 bases in between. The CDR3 totals 16 residues. Germline V gene lookup returns CDR1 MNHEY and CDR2 SVGAGI. CDR3 bases: TGTGCCAGCAGTTCCGTAGTCGCAGGGAACAACTATGGCTACACCTTC. It yields the protein CASSSVVAGNNYGYTF.

This clone has a handful of counts. V usage is TRBV5-1 and J usage is TRBJ1-1; TRBD1 aligns across 8 bases. This CDR3 comprises 15 residues. CDR1 and CDR2 (germline): SGHRS, YFSETQ. V trimming: 4 bases; J trimming: 2 bases; junction bases outside the gene matches: 7. DNA of the CDR3: TGCGCCAGCAGCAGAACTACAGGGGGTAACACTGAAGCTTTCTTT. Translated, it gives CASSRTTGGNTEAFF.

The rearrangement links TRBV4-3 to TRBJ1-1, with D perhaps TRBD1 (5 bases). Germline assignment: CDR1 LGHNA and CDR2 YSLEER. The CDR3 loop spans 16 amino acids. V lost 1 base to trimming and J lost 3 bases, with 15 bases between them. CDR3 sequence: CASSQVAGLTDTEAFF. For the CDR3, the DNA is TGCGCCAGCAGCCAAGTTGCAGGGCTGACGGACACTGAAGCTTTCTTT.

This sequence joins TRBV6-5 and TRBJ2-5; no reliable D call. The J call may be incorrect, as the DNA end agrees better with TRBJ2-7. The length of the CDR3 is 13 residues. Germline CDR1 is MNHEY and CDR2 is SVGAGI. CDR3 DNA sequence: TGTGCCAGCAGTTACGGGCTAGCCTACGAGCAGTACTTC. This encodes CASSYGLAYEQYF.

This clone came up once. The V and J genes are TRBV29-1 and TRBJ1-2, with D uncertain. Trimming shortened V by 5 bases and J by 5 bases, and 24 bases separated the two germline ends. The germline gives CDR1 SQVTM, CDR2 ANQGSEA. The CDR3 totals 16 residues. DNA for the CDR3: TGCAGCGTTAGCCTCATGCTTCCCGGTGGGGAGTATGGCTACACCTTC. It specifies CSVSLMLPGGEYGYTF.

This rearrangement joins TRBV30 to TRBJ2-4, with 7 nucleotides matching TRBD1. The CDR3 covers 13 residues. Unmatched junction bases numbered 7, after V lost 2 bases and J lost 9 bases. Germline CDR1 reads GTSNPN; CDR2 reads SVGIG (reference sequence). In nucleotides, the CDR3 is TGTGCCTGGAGTCCCGGGACAGATGGCATTCAGTACTTC. Amino acid sequence: CAWSPGTDGIQYF.

The chain recombines TRBV6-5 with TRBJ2-5; 10 bases align to TRBD2. V was clipped by 5 bases and J by 2 bases; unmatched bases: 5. This CDR3 is 15 amino acids long. Germline CDR1 MNHEY, CDR2 SVGAGI. The CDR3 loop reads CASSTLAGGQETQYF. CDR3 nucleotide sequence: TGTGCCAGCAGTACGTTAGCGGGGGGACAAGAGACCCAGTACTTC.

The chain uses TRBV6-5 and TRBJ2-1; D is undetermined. Per germline, CDR1 MNHEY and CDR2 SVGAGI. The V and J ends lost 4 bases and 7 bases respectively, with 5 bases between them. There are 11 residues in the CDR3. CDR3 amino acids: CASSSANEQFF. The CDR3 coding sequence is TGTGCCAGCAGTTCTGCGAATGAGCAGTTCTTC.

This chain joins TRBV19 and TRBJ1-1, with TRBD1 as a possible D gene (6 bases). The CDR3 consists of 17 residues. CDR1 and CDR2 from the germline V gene are LNHDA and SQIVND (reference sequence). V lost 4 bases to trimming and J lost 5 bases, with 23 bases between them. For the CDR3, the DNA is TGTGCCAGTAGTAGAGCCGAGAGGGACAAATGGAGGACTGAAGCTTTCTTT. Its protein is CASSRAERDKWRTEAFF. The full variable domain, rest sourced from reference TRBV19 and TRBJ1-1, is DGGITQSPKYLFRKEGQNVTLSCEQNLNHDAMYWYRQDPGQGLRLIYYSQIVNDFQKGDIAEGYSVSREKKESFPLTVTSAQKNPTAFYLCASSRAERDKWRTEAFFGQGTRLTVV.

CDR3 nucleotide sequence: TGTGCCAGCAGTTTATTTGCAGGTGCTAACTATGGCTACACCTTC. Translated: CASSLFAGANYGYTF. The genes are TRBV28 and TRBJ1-2, with D unclear. CDR3 length equals 15 residues. The germline CDR1 and CDR2 sequences are MDHEN and SYDVKM. Trimming removed 1 base at V and 0 bases at J, with 9 bases between.

The chain combines TRBV7-3 with TRBJ2-1, with TRBD2 matching 8 bases. The V gene end was trimmed by 5 bases and the J gene end by 8 bases; junction bases not matched to a gene: 8. This CDR3 has 14 amino acids. The germline CDR1 and CDR2 sequences are SGHTA and FQGTGA. Here the CDR3 DNA reads TGTGCCAGCAGCCTAGGGACGGGAGGGGATGAGCAGTTCTTC. This gives the protein CASSLGTGGDEQFF. Looking up the rest from reference TRBV7-3 and TRBJ2-1 gives the full variable domain: GAGVSQTPSNKVTEKGKYVELRCDPISGHTALYWYRQSLGQGPEFLIYFQGTGAADDSGLPNDRFFAVRPEGSVSTLKIQRTERGDSAVYLCASSLGTGGDEQFFGPGTRLTVL.

The chain combines TRBV5-6 with TRBJ2-7; D possibly corresponds to TRBD2 (7 bases). This CDR3 has 15 amino acids. Per the germline V gene, CDR1 is SGHDT and CDR2 is YYEEEE. V gave up 4 bases and J gave up 0 bases, with 14 bases separating them. CDR3 nucleotides: TGTGCCAGCAGCCAAGGACGGGGGGCCTCCTACGAGCAGTACTTC. As protein: CASSQGRGASYEQYF. The variable domain in full, completed from reference TRBV5-6 and TRBJ2-7, reads DAGVTQSPTHLIKTRGQQVTLRCSPKSGHDTVSWYQQALGQGPQFIFQYYEEEERQRGNFPDRFSGHQFPNYSSELNVNALLLGDSALYLCASSQGRGASYEQYFGPGTRLTVT.

This clone was seen only a few times. The rearrangement joins TRBV16 to TRBJ1-4; 8 bases agree with TRBD1. The CDR3 covers 14 residues. J lost 10 bases, V lost 2 bases, and 6 bases had no gene match. The germline CDR1 and CDR2 sequences are KGHSY and FQNENV. CDR3 sequence (DNA): TGTGCCAGCAGCCAACGGGACAGGCGGGCAAAACTGTTTTTT. This codes for CASSQRDRRAKLFF.

This clone showed up just a few times. This rearrangement joins TRBV28 to TRBJ1-5; D is unresolved. V was shortened by 2 bases and J by 5 bases, with 4 bases between the two germline ends. Germline-derived CDR1 and CDR2 are MDHEN and SYDVKM. This CDR3 has 12 residues. The CDR3 is CASSLPYQPQHF. The CDR3 coding sequence is TGTGCCAGCAGTTTACCCTATCAGCCCCAGCATTTT.

V and J are TRBV19 and TRBJ1-1; 7 bases are shared with TRBD1. From germline, CDR1 is LNHDA and CDR2 SQIVND (reference sequence). V shed 2 bases and J 1 base; nucleotides not matched to a gene: 1. The CDR3 loop spans 14 amino acids. This chain's CDR3 is CASSIRGPNTEAFF. The CDR3 DNA sequence: TGTGCCAGTAGTATAAGGGGGCCGAACACTGAAGCTTTCTTT.